Sequencing of this T cell receptor (beta chain) was carried out in a study of beta chain features in type 1 diabetes. As for the study in general: Researchers looked at 95 million to 140 million sorted cells across all samples.

Reverse transcription of all isolated RNA meant that expressed TCRB transcripts were sequenced. The data were produced by immunoSEQ multiplex PCR, yet TCRdb's version contains in-frame clones alone and is incomplete. This table has about 110,000 clones, 40% appearing once. Donors contributed one heparinised blood draw apiece, averaging around 120 mL. Findings and caveats of the study: When VDJ junctions were examined, type 1 diabetes patients showed fewer insertions and more deletions. Researchers report that Type 1 diabetes patients had moderately but significantly shorter TCRB CDR3s across all four CD4+ subsets.

CDR1 is MGHDK and CDR2 is SYGVNS in the germline V gene. This CDR3 spans 15 amino acids. V was shortened by 6 bases and J by 4 bases, with 19 bases between the two germline ends. With regard to this clone: What it recognizes is unknown.

Sequenced sample: stem cell memory CD4+ T cells from blood. The sequence derives from a woman aged 18-35 years in good health. V usage is TRBV25-1 and J usage is TRBJ2-7, with a weak D call TRBD2 (6 bases). In nucleotides, the CDR3 is TGTGCCAGCAGGAAACCGGGGCTAGCGTCGTACGAGCAGTACTTC. Its protein product is CASRKPGLASYEQYF.